This note documents a single TCR beta chain sequence. The method was immunoSEQ multiplex PCR; TCRdb's version includes in-frame clones alone and lacks a portion of them. The data contain more than 250,000 clones, over 75% of them singletons. This CDR3 region has 15 residues. J gave up 1 base and V 4 bases, and 6 bases lay outside the gene matches. Germline CDR1 reads SGHRS; CDR2 reads YFSETQ. This sample was taken from a study of blood T cell repertoires in COVID-19. The overall study: COVID-19 samples, acute and convalescent, were from the United States, Italy and Spain. Sample material is recorded as cDNA or gDNA derived from T cells, B-cell-depleted T cells, or PBMCs.

This sequence originates from a man aged 50-60 years with active or convalescent COVID-19. The rearrangement links TRBV5-1 to TRBJ1-1; 8 nucleotides match TRBD1. The sample comprised peripheral blood. The CDR3 region has the DNA TGCGCCAGCAGCCGGACCGGGACAGGGAACACTGAAGCTTTCTTT. It codes for CASSRTGTGNTEAFF.